Listed below are T cell receptor beta chains from one sample, sequenced in a study of a mutant IDH1 vaccine in newly diagnosed glioma. The antigens these receptors bind are not known. This table comes from immunoSEQ multiplex PCR, and its TCRdb copy is limited to in-frame clones, with some not included. The sample carries 30,000 to 40,000 clones, around 81% recorded once. The material sequenced was PBMCs, taken from a glioma patient whose treatment included an IDH1 peptide vaccine. All receptors derive from a man aged 40-49 years with glioma. CDR3s leave out the opening cysteine and the closing phenylalanine or tryptophan. The order of the fields is V gene, J gene, CDR3 protein.

TRBV19	TRBJ2-5	ASSKEGWETQY
TRBV6-5	TRBJ2-1	ASSYTRGRHEQF
TRBV7-2	TRBJ1-1	ASKGMNTEAF
TRBV7-8	TRBJ1-4	ASSPNRVEEKLF
TRBV30	TRBJ2-7	AWLWGRGKNEQY
TRBV6-1	TRBJ2-7	ASQLVVEQY
TRBV30	TRBJ1-4	AGALKGQTYEKLF
TRBV30	TRBJ2-7	AWRTGGAYEQY
TRBV6-5	TRBJ2-7	ASSTTRAPLLEQY
TRBV28	TRBJ2-2	ASSLESLAGGSTGELF
TRBV7-9	TRBJ1-4	ASNSAGTALEKLF
TRBV11-2	TRBJ2-3	ASSLGVSLIPTAQY
TRBV27	TRBJ2-1	ASRSGSPFNEQF
TRBV27	TRBJ2-5	ASSPTGWETQY
TRBV29-1	TRBJ2-1	SVESPDRSSYNEQF
TRBV29-1	TRBJ1-1	SVEAGEGWGTTEAF
TRBV5-1	TRBJ2-3	ASSSGLADSTDTQY
TRBV5-1	TRBJ1-5	ASSSGTGGQPQH
TRBV11-3	TRBJ2-7	ASSLNPGLAGGKTYEQY
TRBV2	TRBJ2-7	ASSDLDSYEQY
TRBV28	TRBJ1-1	ASRPQGRNTEAF
TRBV7-9	TRBJ2-3	ASSSRGKVTQY
TRBV29-1	TRBJ1-2	SVEVAPQNYGYT
TRBV4-3	TRBJ2-7	ASSPGRGRLGEQY
TRBV5-1	TRBJ2-3	ASSPPSGQVSQY
TRBV6-6	TRBJ1-2	ASSDPGANYGYT
TRBV7-2	TRBJ2-1	ASSSGLAGGRFYNEQF
TRBV2	TRBJ2-4	ASSVTTGTGRY
TRBV2	TRBJ1-2	ASTRQGANYGYT
TRBV21-1	TRBJ1-2	ASSADRDYGYT
TRBV5-1	TRBJ1-5	ASSLGGQVNNQPQH
TRBV9	TRBJ2-3	ASSVASDTQY
TRBV5-1	TRBJ2-5	ASSLGSHQETQY
TRBV28	TRBJ1-2	ASTPGAGGLGGYT
TRBV5-6	TRBJ2-2	ASRFGRGTTTGELF
TRBV5-1	TRBJ2-7	ASSSRSTSGRAGEQY
TRBV18	TRBJ1-1	ASSKGFGDTEAF
TRBV7-2	TRBJ1-6	ASSLGPYNSPLH
TRBV7-8	TRBJ2-7	ASSSSGANSYEQY
TRBV29-1	TRBJ1-1	SVPLQGPDTEAF
TRBV5-1	TRBJ1-2	ASSLTKEGGYT
TRBV7-8	TRBJ1-1	ASSLALPGFITEAF
TRBV10-3	TRBJ2-6	AISDYGAFGSGANVLT
TRBV5-4	TRBJ2-7	ASSRYEQY
TRBV7-2	TRBJ2-7	ASSLERGPHYEQY
TRBV4-2	TRBJ1-4	ASSQDPTLGRAEKLF
TRBV7-2	-	ASSSSGKRNNEQF
TRBV6-5	TRBJ1-1	ASSRSERNPEAF
TRBV5-1	TRBJ2-3	ASSLGGTDTQY
TRBV9	TRBJ2-2	ASSVESGLGELF
TRBV19	TRBJ1-4	ASSIQGTGGFANEKLF
TRBV2	TRBJ2-7	ASSDSGNYEQY
TRBV5-4	-	ASSSRDRVTYEQY
TRBV11-2	TRBJ2-1	ASSANYNEQF
TRBV9	TRBJ1-5	ASSVDSYSNQPQH
TRBV11-1	TRBJ2-3	ASSLRRSDTQY
TRBV27	TRBJ2-6	ASSALGSSGANVLT